The following is a T cell receptor beta chain sequence with its context. Its antigen is unidentified. Germline V CDR1 and CDR2: MNHNS, SASEGT. The V and J ends lost 4 bases and 5 bases respectively, with 17 bases between them. The CDR3 is made up of 15 amino acids. The data were obtained in a study of graft-versus-host responses after intestinal transplantation. Sequencing used immunoSEQ multiplex PCR; TCRdb keeps in-frame clones, though not all of them. The data show 81,000 or so clones, around 93% seen once. V is TRBV6-1 and J is TRBJ2-5, with D uncertain. The starting material was unstimulated CD8+ T cells sorted from spleen or lymph node cells, obtained before transplant. The sequence derives from a human donor who was the organ donor for an intestinal transplant. In nucleotides, the CDR3 is TGTGCCAGCAGTGGCCCATTTGAGGCTGGCGAGACCCAGTACTTC. Translation: CASSGPFEAGETQYF.